The T cell receptor beta chain described here comes from a study of shared clonotypes between healthy human individuals. TCRdb keeps only in-frame clones here, not all; method: immunoSEQ multiplex PCR. The profile shows fewer than 850,000 clones, 90% to 97% of them singletons. The germline CDR1 and CDR2 sequences are SEHNR and FQNEAQ (reference sequence). This CDR3 region has 14 residues. The V segment lost 0 bases and the J segment 10 bases; nucleotides outside the gene matches: 1. Naive CD8 cells comprised CD45RO-negative, CCR7-positively selected cells, excluding terminally differentiated effector memory CD45RA+ cells.

The chain recombines TRBV7-9 with TRBJ2-1; TRBD2 matches at 12 bases. Source material: naive CD8+ T cells sorted from blood. This TCR came from a man aged 25-45 years in good health. CDR3 sequence reads: CASSLALAGGEQFF. CDR3 in DNA: TGTGCCAGCAGCTTAGCACTAGCGGGGGGCGAGCAGTTCTTC.